This T cell receptor (beta chain) was obtained from a study of cytomegalovirus exposure and HLA in healthy donors (dated by TCRdb to between 2016 and 2019). In terms of the full investigation: An earlier analysis of roughly 610 of the donors reported approximately 280 Gb of sequence data and some 110 million unique TCR beta sequences obtained from around 180 million T cells. To predict cytomegalovirus infection status, the study brought together high-throughput TCR immunosequencing, statistical association of individual TCRs with disease status, and machine learning. The T cell repertoires of 700 or so subjects were profiled by immunosequencing and related to cytomegalovirus serostatus. An early release that covered roughly 600 HLA-typed donors contained approximately 300 gigabases of sequencing data and about 93 million unique TCR sequences. A separate validation cohort of over a hundred different subjects was used in addition to the 666-subject first cohort. The study aimed to test whether signatures of past pathogen exposure could be identified by cataloging public T cell receptors. Because of strong linkage in the cohort, a few DR-DQ haplotypes were treated as single units for association and clustering. Rather than using new phenotypic data, the later analysis identified candidate immune exposures from TCR beta sequences and from how often those sequences occurred across donors. Donor age, sex, ethnicity and CMV serostatus were compiled alongside the repertoire data. Across 398 genotyped donors of the cohort, an average of about 250,000 unique TCR beta nucleotide sequences per donor were sequenced, and 15% to 20% of those sequences were non-productive. A later analysis re-examined previously published TCR beta repertoires from more than 650 donors and added high-resolution HLA genotyping to investigate patterns of TCR occurrence. A later genetic analysis took genome-wide SNP genotypes for about 55% of the 666 donors and used that subset as a discovery cohort. Every repertoire in the discovery cohort had been generated on one and the same sequencing platform. Class I and class II HLA loci were covered by the typing at four-digit resolution. The genetic ancestry cluster associated with self-reported Caucasian donors included 80% to 90% of the roughly 400 genotyped donors. Typing coverage differed by locus: A, B, C, DRB1 and DQB1 were typed in roughly 620-630 donors, DQA1 in 522, DPA1 in 600 to 610, and DPB1 in 472. An earlier analysis of approximately 640 of the donors applied high-throughput TCR beta sequencing to assess whether each TCR beta V gene segment acted as functional or pseudogenic.

The cohort comprised some 730 healthy bone marrow donors. All cohort members were sampled while nominally healthy, although unrecorded immune exposures were likely present. The donor tested CMV seropositive and was one of the 289 seropositive cohort members. Each donor provided a peripheral blood sample, and peripheral blood mononuclear cells were used for TCR beta sequencing. Genomic DNA extraction from the blood cell samples was performed with the Qiagen DNeasy Blood Extraction Kit. The library was obtained by the immunoSEQ multiplex PCR assay. A mixture of 60 forward primers for TCR Vbeta segments and 13 reverse primers for TCR Jbeta segments was used in the multiplex PCR. Amplification of the CDR3 region of rearranged TCR beta genes was performed with a multiplex PCR assay on genomic DNA. The amplified TCR beta libraries were sequenced on the Illumina HiSeq System as 87-base-pair reads. Per the original workflow: A later analysis counted about 76 million unique TCR beta chains across the 666 repertoires, and about 10 million of these chains were shared by at least two donors. A nearest-neighbor algorithm error-corrected the raw reads and collapsed the reads into unique sequences, merging closely related sequences to remove PCR and sequencing errors. CDR3 sequences were aligned to IMGT reference sequences to assign V, D and J gene segments. For a sequence to be retained, a match of at least six nucleotides to both a V gene segment and a J gene segment was required. Rearrangements were called productive when the CDR3 lacked stop codons and stayed in frame with V and J; all others were non-productive. CDR3 was defined by IMGT convention, running from the second conserved V-encoded cysteine to the conserved J-encoded phenylalanine. The earlier analysis of about 560 of the donors excluded any sequence lacking an unambiguous match to a single V gene segment. An earlier analysis of some 500 of the donors classified V segments as functional when productive rearrangements were above 56.7% and as segregating when the standard deviation between donors was above 5%. A statistical classification framework was built for diagnosing cytomegalovirus status from the catalog of TCR beta chain sequences. A later analysis assigned V and J genes by comparing TCR nucleotide sequences with IMGT/GENE-DB human TR gene sequences. A later analysis assigned CDR3 sequences and most-parsimonious VDJ recombination scenarios with the TCRdist pipeline. In a later analysis, every TCR beta chain was defined by the combination of its CDR3 amino acid sequence and its V-gene family, and reads without a unique V-gene family were dropped. A later analysis removed 550 to 700 highly shared, low-generation-probability nucleotide sequences to deal with suspected cross-contamination and a sequencing artifact. For each public chain, a later analysis derived a clonal expansion index from normalized ranks of inferred template counts within each repertoire. A later analysis computed generation probabilities with a VDJ recombination model fitted to out-of-frame rearrangements, and checked the results against IGoR. In a later analysis, hypergeometric tests were used to score TCR-TCR, TCR-HLA and TCR-CMV co-occurrence, with a repertoire-size bias correction applied to TCR pairs. To estimate false discovery rates, a later analysis permuted the HLA or CMV assignments 20 times. In a later analysis, co-occurring TCRs were grouped using DBSCAN, and TCRdist sequence similarity was added for clustering within HLA-allele-positive subsets. For co-occurrence clustering, repertoires with fewer than 30,000 or more than 120,000 public chains were excluded, along with about five repertoires with anomalous nucleotide sharing. TCRdb retrieved this table from immuneACCESS and kept in-frame rearrangements only. Not all clones are present; in checked studies, unresolved V genes account for under half, and no reason is known for the remainder. V and J calls and clone size follow that table, whereas D and trimming were derived from the DNA. The sample yields approximately 150,000 clones; roughly 84% were counted once. The ten largest clones represent about 2.5% of the sample.

Beyond this particular receptor, the publication reports: A cluster of highly shared sequence variants was judged likely to be a technical artifact of the sequencing pipeline. Because the 87-base-pair reads could not distinguish some IMGT-functional V segments, including TRBV6-2 and TRBV6-3, those segments were excluded. The classifier was reported to diagnose cytomegalovirus status with high specificity and sensitivity in both the original and validation cohorts. Compared with equally common non-associated chains, HLA-associated TCR beta chains in a later analysis were more clonally expanded and had lower generation probabilities. An association between a missense DCLRE1C variant and V-gene and J-gene trimming of TCR beta chains was found in a later genetic analysis and replicated in an independent cohort. Because HLA typing was unavailable for some donors at each locus, only the typed subset was used in association tests. A later genetic analysis reported fewer N-insertions in productive TCRs among donors in an Asian-associated ancestry cluster than the roughly 640-donor mean. In a later analysis, several top co-occurrence clusters were reported to appear linked to parvovirus B19, influenza, CMV and Epstein-Barr virus. Because counts were too low, fewer than 20 rarely observed V segments, including chromosome 9 orphons, were excluded from the earlier analysis of some 540 of the donors. According to the authors, the approach could potentially be generalized to other disease states and immunological phenotypes. According to a later analysis, most CMV-associated TCR beta chains appeared to be HLA-restricted, and the HLA associations seemed to be driven largely by CMV exposure. The cohort was sequenced for TCR beta chains only, and without alpha or paired-chain data the features that could be detected were limited. Roughly uniform sequencing depth across donors was assumed in presence/absence analyses, although this assumption may not hold. Three of the identified cytomegalovirus-associated TCR beta chains were confirmed in vitro to be specific for cytomegalovirus antigens. According to a later analysis, TCR association rates differed among HLA loci, with DRB1 alleles showing the most associated TCRs and HLA-C alleles showing the fewest. A further reported finding was that TCR beta sequences accurately predicted the HLA-A and HLA-B alleles for most subjects in the first cohort. Correlated functional status among segregating V segments might be attributable to linkage disequilibrium, but an unknown experimental factor could not be ruled out. In an earlier analysis of about 540 of the donors, most TCR beta V segments were observed in productive rearrangements about 90% or about 30% of the time, broadly matching IMGT annotations. Specific HLA alleles were associated with 15,000 to 20,000 TCR beta sequences at a false discovery rate of 0.05 in a later analysis. The only immune exposure information available for the cohort was CMV serostatus. When HLA alleles, especially DR and DQ, strongly co-occurred, attributing TCR associations to individual alleles was difficult. Most TCR sequences were observed very rarely across donors, whereas some public TCRs were present in many individuals. The study gave a list of about 160 TCR beta chains associated with cytomegalovirus.

This clone was counted a few times. The target of this receptor is not known. No base quality values were provided; no much bigger clone lies one nucleotide off. The germline V gene (reference sequence) gives CDR1 as SGHNT and CDR2 as YYREEE. V was cut back by 4 bases and J by 11 bases, leaving a gap of 18 bases between them. Including cysteine and phenylalanine, the CDR3 has 13 amino acids. Of the read, only the CDR3 DNA is kept; its 39 bases are in frame from base 1. Specimen: PBMCs. The receptor comes from a man aged 25-40 years in good health and CMV-seropositive. The rearrangement combines TRBV5-4 with TRBJ1-1; the D gene is perhaps TRBD1, from 5 matching bases. The nucleotides read TGTGCCAGCAGCCATCGCTCCGGGGGGGACGCTTTCTTT. It specifies CASSHRSGGDAFF. When the CDR3 is completed using the reference TRBV5-4 and TRBJ1-1 genes on either side, the full variable domain is ETGVTQSPTHLIKTRGQQVTLRCSSQSGHNTVSWYQQALGQGPQFIFQYYREEENGRGNFPPRFSGLQFPNYSSELNVNALELDDSALYLCASSHRSGGDAFFGQGTRLTVV.